The T cell receptor (beta chain) described here comes from a study of blood T cell repertoires in COVID-19. The germline gives CDR1 KGHSH, CDR2 LQKENI. This CDR3 is 15 amino acids long. Trimming stripped 5 bases from V and 6 bases from J, with 19 bases between. Under the authors' procedure: Amplification of reference gene primers was used by the study to estimate nucleated cell counts. Data came from immunoSEQ multiplex PCR; TCRdb stores just in-frame clones and leaves some out. V, J and clone size are those of that table, while D and trimming were read from the DNA. Here the sample spans about 270,000 clones, about 84% being singletons.

The sequencing input was peripheral blood. This clonotype originated in a woman older than 75 with COVID-19, enrolled during active disease. V usage is TRBV18 and J usage is TRBJ1-2; weak D call: TRBD1 (6 bases). CDR3: CASSSQQGVRDGYTF. DNA for the CDR3: TGTGCCAGCTCATCGCAACAGGGTGTTCGGGATGGCTACACCTTC.